A single sample gave rise to the 31 T cell receptor beta chains below, sequenced in a study of technical replicates of blood from a few donors. Clones were read by immunoSEQ multiplex PCR, and TCRdb kept only the in-frame ones, dropping some. The repertoire holds about 81,000 clones, with 75% to 85% as singletons. Sequenced sample: PBMCs. These receptors originate from a human donor in good health. Some clones in this sample may be carry-over from other donors' samples.

The rearrangement links TRBV6-6 to TRBJ2-7; D may be TRBD1 (6 bases). The CDR3 is made up of 16 amino acids. V dropped 0 bases and J dropped 3 bases, with 15 bases sitting between them. The V gene's germline CDR1 is MNHNY and CDR2 SVGAGI (reference sequence). CDR3 nucleotide sequence: TGTGCCAGCAGTTACTCGAAGACAGGTTATATCTACGAGCAGTACTTC. Its protein is CASSYSKTGYIYEQYF.

The chain has TRBV7-8 and TRBJ2-2; D possibly corresponds to TRBD2 (8 bases). Per germline, CDR1 SGHVS and CDR2 FQNEAQ. CDR3 length: 15 amino acids. V lost 4 bases and J lost 5, with 14 bases in between. CDR3 sequence: CASSSSGGQTGELFF. The CDR3 bases are TGTGCCAGCAGCTCCAGCGGGGGACAGACCGGGGAGCTGTTTTTT.

The CDR3 here is CASAQVFAGELFF. The CDR3 DNA reads as TGTGCCAGCGCCCAGGTCTTCGCCGGGGAGCTGTTTTTT. V and J are TRBV6-6 and TRBJ2-2; D is ambiguous. The CDR3 sequence is 13 residues long. Trimming cost V 8 bases and J 6 bases, with 13 bases left between them. Germline V gene sequence: CDR1 MNHNY, CDR2 SVGAGI (reference sequence).

J is TRBJ1-1 and V is TRBV19, with D unresolved. This CDR3 has 13 residues. Germline V gene data show CDR1 as LNHDA and CDR2 as SQIVND (reference sequence). V shed 3 bases and J shed 4 bases, with 9 bases lying between them. The CDR3 DNA reads TGTGCCAGTAGTATCCTACAGAGCACTGAAGCTTTCTTT. Translation: CASSILQSTEAFF.

This chain links TRBV5-6 with TRBJ2-1, with 12 bases lining up with TRBD2. CDR1 SGHDT and CDR2 YYEEEE come from the germline V gene. This CDR3 comprises 15 residues. Trimming cost V 3 bases and J 10 bases; bases outside gene matches: 8. The chain's CDR3 is CASSYWTSGVEEQFF. DNA for the CDR3: TGTGCCAGCAGCTACTGGACTAGCGGGGTGGAAGAGCAGTTCTTC.

J is TRBJ2-2 and V is TRBV11-1; a weak D match, TRBD1 (6 bases). The V gene's germline CDR1 is SGHAT and CDR2 FQDESV (reference sequence). This CDR3 comprises 14 residues. V was pared by 5 bases and J by 7 bases, with 14 bases between. This CDR3 is CASSPIGQYGELFF. CDR3 nucleotides: TGTGCCAGCAGCCCCATCGGACAGTACGGGGAGCTGTTTTTT. The variable domain in full, with the rest retrieved from reference TRBV11-1 and TRBJ2-2, is EAEVAQSPRYKITEKSQAVAFWCDPISGHATLYWYRQILGQGPELLVQFQDESVVDDSQLPKDRFSAERLKGVDSTLKIQPAELGDSAMYLCASSPIGQYGELFFGEGSRLTVL.

This clone was seen a few times. The rearrangement links TRBV19 to TRBJ1-1; D gene ambiguous. The CDR3 contains 14 residues. V shed 5 bases and J shed 1 base, with 11 bases lying between them. Germline CDR1 LNHDA, CDR2 SQIVND (reference sequence). Written as DNA, the CDR3 is TGTGCCAGTAGTTGGGAGGTGACGAACACTGAAGCTTTCTTT. As protein: CASSWEVTNTEAFF. The variable domain in full, with the rest retrieved from reference TRBV19 and TRBJ1-1, is DGGITQSPKYLFRKEGQNVTLSCEQNLNHDAMYWYRQDPGQGLRLIYYSQIVNDFQKGDIAEGYSVSREKKESFPLTVTSAQKNPTAFYLCASSWEVTNTEAFFGQGTRLTVV.

The chain joins TRBV9 to TRBJ2-3; 7 nucleotides agree with TRBD2. Trimming removed 4 bases from V and 1 base from J; junction bases left unmatched: 6. The germline V gene encodes CDR1 SGDLS and CDR2 YYNGEE. This CDR3 is built from 15 residues. As DNA, the CDR3 is TGTGCCAGCAGCTACCGGGACTACGGCACAGATACGCAGTATTTT. This sequence encodes CASSYRDYGTDTQYF.

This clone has only one observation. This chain links TRBV12-5 with TRBJ2-7, with 7 bases lining up with TRBD1. Germline trimming cut 1 base from V and 0 bases from J; bases unmatched to any gene: 9. Germline V gene data show CDR1 as LGHNT and CDR2 as FRNRAP. The CDR3 has 17 amino acids. The CDR3 nucleotides are TGTGCTAGTGGTTTGGGCGACGGGACAGCTTACTCCTACGAGCAGTACTTC. Protein sequence: CASGLGDGTAYSYEQYF.

The chain has TRBV11-2 and TRBJ2-7; tentatively, D is TRBD2 (6 bases). Trimming removed 8 bases from V and 10 bases from J, with 15 bases in between. The germline V gene encodes CDR1 SGHAT and CDR2 FQNNGV. This CDR3 has 11 residues. The CDR3 coding sequence is TGTGCCAGCCAGACTAGTATAGAACAGTACTTC. It is translated as CASQTSIEQYF.

The chain uses TRBV7-2 and TRBJ2-1; 15 nucleotides agree with TRBD2. V shed 5 bases and J 7 bases; nucleotides not matched to a gene: 12. Germline CDR1 is SGHTA and CDR2 is FQGNSA. The CDR3 spans 18 residues. CDR3 residues: CASSPGTSGRSLQNEQFF. The CDR3, as DNA: TGTGCCAGCAGCCCCGGGACTAGCGGGAGGAGCTTACAGAATGAGCAGTTCTTC. The full variable domain, in which reference TRBV7-2 and TRBJ2-1 provide the parts outside the CDR3, is GAGVSQSPSNKVTEKGKDVELRCDPISGHTALYWYRQSLGQGLEFLIYFQGNSAPDKSGLPSDRFSAERTGGSVSTLTIQRTQQEDSAVYLCASSPGTSGRSLQNEQFFGPGTRLTVL.

A word on this clone: The CDR3 does not end in the conserved phenylalanine or tryptophan, so this is likely a read error. The J gene is TRBJ1-6, the V gene TRBV30; 7 bases agree with TRBD1. The germline V gene has CDR1 GTSNPN and CDR2 SVGIG (reference sequence). This CDR3 is 16 amino acids long. Losses at the gene ends were 4 bases for V and 9 bases for J; bases not matched to a gene: 15. CDR3 residues: CAWTAPRQGGSSPLHL. In nucleotides, the CDR3 is TGTGCCTGGACCGCACCCCGACAGGGTGGGAGTTCACCCCTCCACCTT.

J is TRBJ1-1 and V is TRBV4-3, with D hard to call. CDR3 length equals 15 residues. The germline gives CDR1 LGHNA, CDR2 YSLEER. Trimming pared 1 base from V and 5 bases from J, leaving 14 bases between. This CDR3 is CASSQVYVLGTEAFF. The DNA for the CDR3 is TGCGCCAGCAGCCAAGTCTACGTTCTAGGAACTGAAGCTTTCTTT.

The chain couples TRBV4-2 to TRBJ2-2; 9 nucleotides match TRBD2. Germline values: CDR1 LGHNA, CDR2 YNFKEQ. V trimming: 1 base; J trimming: 4 bases; junction bases outside the gene matches: 4. This CDR3 region has 16 residues. The CDR3: CASSQVRGGLTGELFF. CDR3 DNA sequence: TGTGCCAGCAGCCAAGTGCGGGGGGGCCTCACCGGGGAGCTGTTTTTT.

This clone was seen a handful of times. The chain combines TRBV5-1 with TRBJ2-7; tentative D call: TRBD1 (7 bases). The CDR3 sequence is 15 residues long. The germline V gene has CDR1 SGHRS and CDR2 YFSETQ. V lost 2 bases and J 5 bases, leaving 17 bases between the germline ends. As DNA, the CDR3 is TGCGCCAGCAGCTTCACAGGGGACGGGGGCCACGAGCAGTACTTC. It yields the protein CASSFTGDGGHEQYF.

This chain connects TRBV5-4 to TRBJ1-2; D gene ambiguous. The CDR3 has 13 amino acids. In germline, CDR1 is SGHNT, CDR2 YYREEE (reference sequence). V was trimmed by 1 base and J by 1 base, leaving 5 bases between them. The CDR3 sequence: CASSLSSNYGYTF. CDR3 nucleotide sequence: TGTGCCAGCAGCTTGTCCAGTAACTATGGCTACACCTTC.

There are a few counts of this clone. The gene calls are TRBV27 and TRBJ2-4, with TRBD1 matching over 7 bases. With 4 bases clipped from V and 14 bases from J, the junction kept 5 bases outside the gene matches. This CDR3 has 11 residues. Germline V lookup: CDR1 MNHEY, CDR2 SMNVEV (reference sequence). The CDR3 DNA reads TGTGCCAGCAGTTACAGGGACAGAGAGTACTTC. Its translation is CASSYRDREYF.

Here the CDR3 reads CASSGGERTDTQYF. CDR3 nucleotides: TGCGCCAGCAGCGGCGGAGAGCGAACAGATACGCAGTATTTT. This chain links TRBV5-1 with TRBJ2-3; D gene unclear. Germline CDR1 reads SGHRS; CDR2 reads YFSETQ. Trimming removed 4 bases from V and 3 bases from J, with 12 bases in between. The CDR3 runs to 14 residues. The variable domain in full, completed from reference TRBV5-1 and TRBJ2-3, reads KAGVTQTPRYLIKTRGQQVTLSCSPISGHRSVSWYQQTPGQGLQFLFEYFSETQRNKGNFPGRFSGRQFSNSRSEMNVSTLELGDSALYLCASSGGERTDTQYFGPGTRLTVL.

Worth noting for this clone: One end of the junction fails to match germline, which may point to a read error. The chain links TRBV7-3 to TRBJ2-1; TRBD1 might be the D (6 bases). The CDR3 has 13 residues. CDR1 is SGHTA, CDR2 FQGTGA, per germline. The CDR3 region is CASSRSDRGEKFF. CDR3 nucleotide sequence: TGTGCCAGCAGCCGCTCGGACAGAGGTGAGAAGTTCTTC.

The chain couples TRBV27 to TRBJ1-5; 7 bases map to TRBD1. The V gene's germline CDR1 is MNHEY and CDR2 SMNVEV (reference sequence). The CDR3 loop spans 14 amino acids. V shed 5 bases, J shed 7 bases, and the junction held 8 bases outside the gene matches. The CDR3 sequence: CASSVTGVWQPQHF. CDR3 nucleotides: TGTGCCAGCAGTGTCACAGGGGTTTGGCAGCCCCAGCATTTT.

The V gene is TRBV18, the J gene TRBJ1-1; D not resolved. Germline CDR1 KGHSH, CDR2 LQKENI. The CDR3 contains 14 residues. V was trimmed by 0 bases and J by 4 bases, leaving 9 bases between them. The CDR3 protein is CASSPPPEGTEAFF. The CDR3, as DNA: TGTGCCAGCTCACCACCGCCGGAGGGCACTGAAGCTTTCTTT.

The chain uses TRBV19 and TRBJ2-6, with a weak D call TRBD1 (6 bases). CDR1 and CDR2 from the germline V gene are LNHDA and SQIVND (reference sequence). The V end lost 6 bases, the J end lost 0 bases, and 9 bases lay between the germline ends. The CDR3 covers 15 residues. The CDR3 bases are TGTGCCAGTAGCACAGGGCCCTCTGGGGCCAACGTCCTGACTTTC. This sequence encodes CASSTGPSGANVLTF.

The chain carries TRBV6-5 and TRBJ1-4; D is unresolved. Germline assignment: CDR1 MNHEY and CDR2 SVGAGI. The length of the CDR3 is 14 residues. The V and J ends lost 2 bases and 8 bases respectively, with 12 bases between them. CDR3 nucleotides: TGTGCCAGCAGTTACGGGAGTCCCTACGAAAAACTGTTTTTT. It specifies CASSYGSPYEKLFF.

This clone was seen a handful of times. The rearrangement links TRBV30 to TRBJ1-2, with a weak D call TRBD1 (6 bases). With 4 bases removed from V and 4 bases from J, the gap between germline ends came to 10 bases. Germline V lookup: CDR1 GTSNPN, CDR2 SVGIG (reference sequence). The CDR3 spans 12 residues. The CDR3 DNA follows: TGTGCCTGGACCACAGGGTTCTATGGCTACACCTTC. Translated, it gives CAWTTGFYGYTF.

This clone was picked up one time. This chain links TRBV27 with TRBJ2-3; tentative D call: TRBD2 (5 bases). The length of the CDR3 is 16 residues. Trimming took 2 bases from V and 2 from J, leaving 14 bases between them. The germline CDR1 and CDR2 sequences are MNHEY and SMNVEV (reference sequence). The CDR3 DNA is TGTGCCAGCAGTTTAGAAGGGAGAACCTCCACAGATACGCAGTATTTT. Translating gives CASSLEGRTSTDTQYF.

The chain carries TRBV30 and TRBJ2-3; TRBD2 is a possible D gene (5 bases). Germline V gene data show CDR1 as GTSNPN and CDR2 as SVGIG (reference sequence). V shed 3 bases and J shed 5 bases, with 9 bases lying between them. This CDR3 region has 12 residues. The CDR3 DNA reads as TGTGCCTGGAGCCATCGGGGAGATACGCAGTATTTT. Its translation: CAWSHRGDTQYF.

V usage is TRBV6-5 and J usage is TRBJ1-1, with a weak D call TRBD1 (6 bases). Looked up from germline, CDR1 is MNHEY and CDR2 is SVGAGI. CDR3 length: 13 residues. V was shortened by 6 bases and J by 7 bases, with 15 bases between the two germline ends. The CDR3, as DNA: TGTGCCAGCAGCGAGAGGGACAATGGTGAAGCTTTCTTT. Translation gives CASSERDNGEAFF.

This clone was seen a few times. The germline gene is not matched at one end of the junction; a read error may be the cause. The J gene is TRBJ2-7, the V gene TRBV2; 7 bases map to TRBD1. This CDR3 is 13 amino acids long. Germline V CDR1 and CDR2: SNHLY, FYNNEI. The CDR3 DNA follows: TGTGCCAGCTGTGAAGGGGGCCAGGGAGAGCAGTACTTC. Its protein is CASCEGGQGEQYF.

This clone has a single count. This sequence joins TRBV4-2 and TRBJ1-5, with TRBD1 matching over 9 bases. The CDR3 runs 15 residues. Trimming cost V 4 bases and J 3 bases; bases outside gene matches: 4. The germline gives CDR1 LGHNA, CDR2 YNFKEQ. CDR3 residues: CASSPRDRDNQPQHF. The CDR3 DNA reads as TGTGCCAGCAGCCCCCGGGACAGGGACAATCAGCCCCAGCATTTT.

CDR3 sequence reads: CAISESGGTDYNEQFF. CDR3 nucleotides: TGTGCCATCAGTGAGTCGGGCGGGACCGACTACAATGAGCAGTTCTTC. V and J are TRBV10-3 and TRBJ2-1; D is perhaps TRBD2 (6 bases). V was trimmed by 0 bases and J by 3 bases, leaving 12 bases between them. This CDR3 comprises 16 residues. Germline V gives CDR1 ENHRY, CDR2 SYGVKD.

The chain links TRBV6-4 to TRBJ2-1; TRBD1 agrees at 9 bases. The CDR3 totals 16 residues. Germline values: CDR1 MRHNA, CDR2 SNTAGT. Trimming took 8 bases from V and 1 from J; bases not matched to a gene: 9. As DNA, the CDR3 is TGTGCCAGCTCGCCCACGGGGACAGGGTCCTACAATGAGCAGTTCTTC. The encoded protein is CASSPTGTGSYNEQFF.